This is a list of T cell receptor beta chains from one sample in a study of T cells in Graves' hyperthyroidism and ophthalmopathy. Each CDR3 protein gets one entry after TCRdb re-called the multiplex PCR reads with MiXCR. The sample contains approximately 610,000 distinct CDR3 sequences, roughly 14% of which appear only once. Sequenced: blood. The receptors derive from a woman in her thirties or forties with Graves' ophthalmopathy. The CDR3 runs from the conserved cysteine through the conserved F or W. The order of the fields is clone size, D gene, V gene, J gene, CDR3 protein, CDR3 DNA. The D gene is left open where the match is weak. Where a row states a size, it is once, few, many or the class of an expanded clone; other rows omit it.

.,.,TRBV19,TRBJ1-2,CASSPDPGPYGYTF,TGTGCCAGTAGTCCCGATCCAGGGCCCTATGGCTACACCTTC
many,.,TRBV12-3/TRBV12-4,TRBJ2-7,CASSLGGGNYEQYF,TGTGCCAGCAGCCTCGGCGGAGGAAACTACGAGCAGTACTTC
many,.,TRBV5-1,TRBJ1-1,CASSGGDRMNTEAFF,TGCGCCAGCAGCGGAGGGGATCGCATGAACACTGAAGCTTTCTTT
.,TRBD1,TRBV2,TRBJ1-2,CASSQGQEYGYTF,TGTGCCAGCAGTCAGGGACAGGAGTATGGCTACACCTTC
.,.,TRBV28,TRBJ1-3,CASSLLDGGNTIYF,TGTGCCAGCAGTTTGTTGGACGGTGGAAACACCATATATTTT
many,.,TRBV6-1,TRBJ1-6,CASREDYNSPLHF,TGTGCCAGCAGGGAAGATTATAATTCACCCCTCCACTTT
many,.,TRBV5-6,TRBJ2-4,CASSPGPNIQYF,TGTGCCAGCAGCCCTGGGCCAAACATTCAGTACTTC
few,.,TRBV4-1,TRBJ2-7,CASSQETWGSYEQYF,TGCGCCAGCAGCCAAGAAACTTGGGGCTCCTACGAGCAGTACTTC
many,.,TRBV7-6,TRBJ1-5,CASSPEAGHNQPQHF,TGTGCCAGCAGCCCGGAGGCAGGGCACAATCAGCCCCAGCATTTT
many,.,TRBV27,TRBJ2-7,CASSPTKAYEQYF,TGTGCCAGCAGTCCGACCAAAGCCTACGAGCAGTACTTC
.,.,TRBV7-2,TRBJ1-1,CASSLVYDTEAFF,TGTGCCAGCAGCTTAGTATATGACACTGAAGCTTTCTTT
many,TRBD1,TRBV12-3/TRBV12-4,TRBJ2-6,CASSRGQGSTGANVLTF,TGTGCCAGCAGCCGAGGACAGGGGTCGACTGGGGCCAACGTCCTGACTTTC
many,.,TRBV27,TRBJ1-5,CASSLAGTPGAQHF,TGTGCCAGCAGTCTAGCCGGGACCCCAGGGGCCCAGCATTTT
.,.,TRBV20-1,TRBJ2-5,CSAAGTGQETQYF,TGCAGTGCCGCAGGTACGGGTCAAGAGACCCAGTACTTC
many,.,TRBV2,TRBJ2-7,CASNGGEQYF,TGTGCCAGCAATGGGGGCGAGCAGTACTTC
many,.,TRBV7-2,TRBJ2-7,CASSLGATYEQYF,TGTGCCAGCAGCCTCGGAGCGACCTACGAGCAGTACTTC
many,.,TRBV20-1,TRBJ1-2,CSAFRDLNYGYTF,TGCAGTGCTTTCAGGGATTTAAACTATGGCTACACCTTC
many,.,TRBV14,TRBJ2-7,CASSQVYREGSYEQYF,TGTGCCAGCAGCCAAGTTTACAGGGAGGGCTCCTACGAGCAGTACTTC
many,.,TRBV27,TRBJ2-7,CASSLQFGSYEQYF,TGTGCCAGCAGTCTCCAGTTCGGCAGCTACGAGCAGTACTTC
.,.,TRBV20-1,TRBJ2-7,CSADRGGYEQYF,TGCAGTGCTGACCGTGGCGGGTACGAGCAGTACTTC
many,.,TRBV6-2/TRBV6-3,TRBJ1-2,CASSPRPSYGYTF,TGTGCCAGCAGTCCCCGTCCATCCTATGGCTACACCTTC
.,.,TRBV7-3,TRBJ2-5,CASSQGLTQETQYF,TGTGCCAGCAGCCAAGGACTGACCCAAGAGACCCAGTACTTC
many,.,TRBV15,TRBJ1-5,CATSREGSLGPPQHF,TGTGCCACCAGCAGAGAAGGGTCCCTGGGTCCGCCCCAGCATTTT
many,TRBD2,TRBV2,TRBJ2-5,CASSEARGLAGARETQYF,TGTGCCAGCAGTGAAGCGCGGGGCCTAGCGGGAGCACGAGAGACCCAGTACTTC
few,.,TRBV5-1,TRBJ2-7,CASSLGPGDHYEQYF,TGCGCCAGCAGCTTGGGCCCGGGGGATCATTACGAGCAGTACTTC
few,.,TRBV12-3/TRBV12-4,TRBJ1-6,CASSSGVSYNSPLHF,TGTGCCAGCAGCTCCGGGGTCTCCTATAATTCACCCCTCCACTTT